A selection of T cell receptor beta chains follows, all from one sample in a study of blood T cell repertoires in COVID-19. Data came from immunoSEQ multiplex PCR; TCRdb stores just in-frame clones and leaves some out. The sample has 100,000 or so clones, approximately 88% seen once. Sample: peripheral blood. The source of these receptors is a woman in her fifties or sixties with acute or convalescent COVID-19. Each CDR3 is given without its conserved first and last residue. Each record gives: J gene, V gene, CDR3 length, CDR3 protein.

j_gene: TRBJ1-4; v_gene: TRBV6-5; len: 13; CDR3aa: ASTHDSGGKEKLF
j_gene: TRBJ1-4; v_gene: TRBV3-1/TRBV3-2; len: 11; CDR3aa: ASSRGRNEKLF
j_gene: TRBJ1-2; v_gene: TRBV5-1; len: 12; CDR3aa: ASRTGGNGKGYT
j_gene: TRBJ2-2; v_gene: TRBV7-9; len: 16; CDR3aa: ASSLGHRSIRNPGELF
j_gene: TRBJ2-2; v_gene: TRBV28; len: 14; CDR3aa: ASSRTSGGALGELF
j_gene: TRBJ1-2; v_gene: TRBV18; len: 13; CDR3aa: ASSAGKGRVYGYT
j_gene: TRBJ2-1; v_gene: TRBV19; len: 12; CDR3aa: ASSTASRKDEQF
j_gene: TRBJ2-2; v_gene: TRBV10-3; len: 13; CDR3aa: AISVGREFTGELF
j_gene: TRBJ2-1; v_gene: TRBV7-3; len: 15; CDR3aa: ASSLGLAGPEDNEQF
j_gene: TRBJ1-4; v_gene: TRBV5-1; len: 12; CDR3aa: ASSLIDSQEKLF
j_gene: TRBJ2-3; v_gene: TRBV5-1; len: 12; CDR3aa: ASSPRVTTDTQY
j_gene: TRBJ1-4; v_gene: TRBV28; len: 9; CDR3aa: ASSLRTEVF
j_gene: TRBJ2-2; v_gene: TRBV2; len: 13; CDR3aa: ASREAIAYTGELF
j_gene: TRBJ2-6; v_gene: TRBV5-1; len: 14; CDR3aa: ASSETVQTGANVLT
j_gene: TRBJ2-2; v_gene: TRBV24-1; len: 14; CDR3aa: ATSDLSPLNTGELF
j_gene: TRBJ1-5; v_gene: TRBV10-3; len: 13; CDR3aa: AIAGTGNSNQPQH
j_gene: TRBJ1-4; v_gene: TRBV9; len: 12; CDR3aa: ASSKDMTNEKLF
j_gene: TRBJ1-5; v_gene: TRBV6-4; len: 13; CDR3aa: ASSRKDRGNQPQH
j_gene: TRBJ1-5; v_gene: TRBV10-1; len: 15; CDR3aa: ASSESARQGRNQPQH
j_gene: TRBJ1-1; v_gene: TRBV7-9; len: 15; CDR3aa: ASSPLGTGIKNTEAF
j_gene: TRBJ1-5; v_gene: TRBV19; len: 13; CDR3aa: ASSNRQYSNQPQH
j_gene: TRBJ2-1; v_gene: TRBV7-3; len: 15; CDR3aa: ASSLVGTSGGAHEQF
j_gene: TRBJ1-1; v_gene: TRBV18; len: 9; CDR3aa: ASSPRGLAF
j_gene: TRBJ1-2; v_gene: TRBV5-1; len: 11; CDR3aa: ASSLPGNYGYT
j_gene: TRBJ1-2; v_gene: TRBV3-1/TRBV3-2; len: 14; CDR3aa: ASTPGAARRNYGYT
j_gene: TRBJ1-5; v_gene: TRBV18; len: 13; CDR3aa: ASSPSTGRDQPQH
j_gene: TRBJ2-2; v_gene: TRBV5-1; len: 13; CDR3aa: ASSLRGTNTGELF
j_gene: TRBJ2-7; v_gene: TRBV7-9; len: 11; CDR3aa: ASSLAPRYEQY
j_gene: TRBJ1-1; v_gene: TRBV18; len: 12; CDR3aa: ASSPSGAYTEAF
j_gene: TRBJ1-2; v_gene: TRBV6-5; len: 12; CDR3aa: ASTRGQGNYGYT
j_gene: TRBJ2-1; v_gene: TRBV5-1; len: 14; CDR3aa: ASSLDFRVRGNEQF
j_gene: TRBJ1-1; v_gene: TRBV7-3; len: 11; CDR3aa: ASTIGDSTEAF
j_gene: TRBJ2-5; v_gene: TRBV2; len: 10; CDR3aa: ASNREEETQY
j_gene: TRBJ1-5; v_gene: TRBV30; len: 13; CDR3aa: AWSTRGGGNQPQH
j_gene: TRBJ1-1; v_gene: TRBV10-3; len: 9; CDR3aa: ATQGLTEAF
j_gene: TRBJ2-5; v_gene: TRBV4-1; len: 13; CDR3aa: ASSQETGMGETQY
j_gene: TRBJ1-1; v_gene: TRBV5-1; len: 13; CDR3aa: ASSLATGLNTEAF
j_gene: TRBJ1-2; v_gene: TRBV3-1/TRBV3-2; len: 13; CDR3aa: ASSQEYRQGAGYT
j_gene: TRBJ1-5; v_gene: TRBV3-1/TRBV3-2; len: 11; CDR3aa: ASSQDEGQPQH
j_gene: TRBJ1-2; v_gene: TRBV27; len: 14; CDR3aa: ASRPDRVLLGGGYT
j_gene: TRBJ1-2; v_gene: TRBV5-1; len: 14; CDR3aa: ASSFGYLGGPIGYT
j_gene: TRBJ2-3; v_gene: TRBV5-6; len: 11; CDR3aa: ASSSRRRGTQY
j_gene: TRBJ2-1; v_gene: TRBV18; len: 14; CDR3aa: ASSPGSSGGHNEQF
j_gene: TRBJ2-3; v_gene: TRBV19; len: 14; CDR3aa: ASSETGTGATDTQY
j_gene: TRBJ1-3; v_gene: TRBV7-2; len: 15; CDR3aa: ASSLGSRTYSGNTIY
j_gene: TRBJ2-3; v_gene: TRBV6-5; len: 11; CDR3aa: ASSYSLLDTQY
j_gene: TRBJ2-1; v_gene: TRBV6-2/TRBV6-3; len: 15; CDR3aa: ASSYAALLAGGQEQF
j_gene: TRBJ1-4; v_gene: TRBV11-3; len: 13; CDR3aa: ASSSSLEVGEKLF
j_gene: TRBJ1-2; v_gene: TRBV2; len: 11; CDR3aa: ASRYDTGPQDT
j_gene: TRBJ2-3; v_gene: TRBV5-1; len: 15; CDR3aa: ASTPSGLEHNTDTQY
j_gene: TRBJ2-7; v_gene: TRBV19; len: 13; CDR3aa: ASSIDRDRLAEQY
j_gene: TRBJ1-2; v_gene: TRBV28; len: 12; CDR3aa: ASSLTVMSYGYT
j_gene: TRBJ1-5; v_gene: TRBV19; len: 11; CDR3aa: ASSQGGNQPQH
j_gene: TRBJ1-2; v_gene: TRBV28; len: 9; CDR3aa: ATGFRYGYT
j_gene: TRBJ2-7; v_gene: TRBV11-2; len: 15; CDR3aa: ASSPPGLAGGPAEQY
j_gene: TRBJ2-1; v_gene: TRBV5-1; len: 13; CDR3aa: ASTHGGGANNEQF
j_gene: TRBJ1-5; v_gene: TRBV7-3; len: 11; CDR3aa: ASSLAGGQPQH